These 7 T cell receptor beta chains were sequenced from one sample in a study of blood T cells in healthy people across ages. Combining a sample-barcoded 5' primer with a J-beta primer mix, a second PCR ran for roughly 7 to 11 cycles. In TCRdb, the 5' RACE reads were re-called with MiXCR into one record per CDR3 protein. The sample records 700,000 or so distinct CDR3 sequences, about a fifth being singletons. Sequencing input: blood. The origin of the receptors is a man aged 65-85 years in good health.

This clonotype was found a few times. This chain connects TRBV5-6 to TRBJ1-2; TRBD1 is a possible D gene (5 bases). V lost 4 bases, J lost 8 bases, and 21 bases lay in between. The germline V gene has CDR1 SGHDT and CDR2 YYEEEE. The CDR3 runs 15 residues. CDR3 residues: CASSLNTRDLSGYTF. The CDR3 DNA is TGTGCCAGCAGCCTGAACACAAGGGACCTCTCCGGCTACACCTTC.

This clonotype was detected a few times. This chain uses TRBV12-3 or TRBV12-4 with TRBJ2-1; the match to TRBD2 covers 10 bases. The CDR3 contains 15 residues. Trimming at V came to 6 bases and at J to 4 bases, leaving 6 bases not matched to a gene. CDR3 nucleotide sequence: TGTGCCAGCAGCCGAAGGACTAGCGGTTACAATGAGCAGTTCTTC. Its protein is CASSRRTSGYNEQFF.

CDR3 nucleotide sequence: TGTGCCAGCAATAGAAAGGGAGTAGCGGATAATGAGCAGTTCTTC. This encodes CASNRKGVADNEQFF. V gene TRBV6-5 combines with J gene TRBJ2-1; the D gene is possibly TRBD2 (6 bases). The CDR3 contains 15 residues. CDR1 MNHEY and CDR2 SVGAGI come from the germline V gene. The germline V and J ends were trimmed by 7 bases and 7 bases, with 20 bases remaining between them.

This clonotype was counted only a few times. This chain uses TRBV2 with TRBJ2-3, with a possible D match to TRBD1 (5 bases). V was clipped by 2 bases and J by 2 bases, with 11 bases between them. This CDR3 spans 15 amino acids. Germline CDR1 and CDR2: SNHLY and FYNNEI. The CDR3 reads CASSEWRQHTDTQYF. CDR3 nucleotide sequence: TGTGCCAGCAGTGAATGGAGACAGCACACAGATACGCAGTATTTT.

A few counts support this clonotype. The V and J genes are TRBV19 and TRBJ1-2; D possibly corresponds to TRBD1 (5 bases). The V gene's germline CDR1 is LNHDA and CDR2 SQIVND (reference sequence). V gave up 3 bases and J gave up 5 bases, with 10 bases separating them. This CDR3 has 13 amino acids. CDR3 in DNA: TGTGCCAGTAGTATTCCGGGGCCATATGGCTACACCTTC. Its protein product is CASSIPGPYGYTF.

This clonotype was seen more than once but under ten times. V gene TRBV9 combines with J gene TRBJ2-2; 9 bases match TRBD2. CDR1 is SGDLS, CDR2 YYNGEE, per germline. Germline trimming cut 0 bases from V and 5 bases from J; bases unmatched to any gene: 20. This CDR3 is built from 21 residues. CDR3 amino acids: CASSVVVEIRLREGRTGELFF. The CDR3, as DNA: TGTGCCAGCAGCGTAGTCGTCGAAATCCGTTTGCGGGAGGGTCGAACCGGGGAGCTGTTTTTT.

The chain combines TRBV3-1 with TRBJ2-1; the match to TRBD2 covers 8 bases. The germline CDR1 and CDR2 sequences are LGHDT and YNNKEL (reference sequence). The CDR3 runs to 14 residues. Unmatched junction bases numbered 4, after V lost 5 bases and J lost 4 bases. This CDR3 reads CASSVAGRYNEQFF. CDR3 nucleotides: TGTGCCAGCAGCGTAGCGGGAAGGTACAATGAGCAGTTCTTC.